This T cell receptor (beta chain) was observed in a study of response to subunit inactivated influenza vaccine. Overall study findings and caveats: Each seasonal influenza vaccination, the authors suggested, recruits few new T cells.

This clonotype was seen a few times. The antigen remains undetermined. One entry per CDR3 protein, called by TCRdb with MiXCR from the RT-PCR reads. This table holds about 780,000 distinct CDR3 sequences, roughly 18% found once. The source is a man aged 50 to 59 who received an inactivated influenza vaccine. The source was PBMCs from blood, collected roughly 5 days after vaccination.

CDR3 region: CASSQDLEREGSYEQYF. CDR3 nucleotides: TGTGCCAGCAGCCAAGATCTGGAGCGGGAGGGGTCCTACGAGCAGTACTTC. The chain uses TRBV4-2 and TRBJ2-7; 10 nucleotides match TRBD2. The germline V gene has CDR1 LGHNA and CDR2 YNFKEQ. The CDR3 length is 17 residues. The J segment lost 1 base and the V segment lost 0 bases, leaving 6 bases of the junction unmatched.